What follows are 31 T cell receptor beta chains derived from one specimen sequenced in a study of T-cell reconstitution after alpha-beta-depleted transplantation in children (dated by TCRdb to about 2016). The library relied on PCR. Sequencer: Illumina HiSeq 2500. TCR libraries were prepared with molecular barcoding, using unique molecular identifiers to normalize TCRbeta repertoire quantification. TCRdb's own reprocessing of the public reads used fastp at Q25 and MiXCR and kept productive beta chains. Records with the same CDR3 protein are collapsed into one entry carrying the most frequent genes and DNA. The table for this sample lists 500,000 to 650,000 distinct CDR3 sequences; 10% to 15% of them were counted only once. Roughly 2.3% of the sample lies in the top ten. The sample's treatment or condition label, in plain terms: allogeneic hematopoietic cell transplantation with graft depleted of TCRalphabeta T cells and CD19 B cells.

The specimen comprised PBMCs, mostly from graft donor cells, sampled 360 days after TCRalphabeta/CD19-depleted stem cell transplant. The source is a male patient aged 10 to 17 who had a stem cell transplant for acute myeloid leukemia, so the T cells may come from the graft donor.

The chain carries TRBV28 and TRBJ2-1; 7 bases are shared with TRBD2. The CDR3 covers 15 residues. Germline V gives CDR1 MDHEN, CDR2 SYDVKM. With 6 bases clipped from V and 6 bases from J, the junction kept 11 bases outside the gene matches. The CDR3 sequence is CASSRLAVTTNEQFF. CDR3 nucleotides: TGTGCCAGCAGCCGCCTAGCGGTTACCACCAATGAGCAGTTCTTC.

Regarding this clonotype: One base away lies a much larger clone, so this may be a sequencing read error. The CDR3 region is CANRGLAYYTEAFF. The DNA for the CDR3 is TGTGCCAACAGGGGGCTGGCATACTACACTGAAGCTTTCTTT. The chain carries TRBV2 and TRBJ1-1, with TRBD1 matching 9 bases. There are 14 residues in the CDR3. V shed 10 bases and J 3 bases; nucleotides not matched to a gene: 9. Germline loops: CDR1 SNHLY, CDR2 FYNNEI.

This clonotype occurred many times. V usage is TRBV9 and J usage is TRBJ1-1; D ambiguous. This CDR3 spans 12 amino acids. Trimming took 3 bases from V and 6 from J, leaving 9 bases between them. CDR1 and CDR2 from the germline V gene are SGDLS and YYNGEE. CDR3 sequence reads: CASSGSGSEAFF. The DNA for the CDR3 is TGTGCCAGCAGCGGATCCGGTTCTGAAGCTTTCTTT.

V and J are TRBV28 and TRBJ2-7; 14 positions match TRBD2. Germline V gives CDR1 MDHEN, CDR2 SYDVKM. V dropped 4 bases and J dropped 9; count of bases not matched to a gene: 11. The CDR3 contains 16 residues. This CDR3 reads CASSSGLAGGRFGQYF. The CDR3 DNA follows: TGTGCCAGCAGTTCCGGACTAGCGGGAGGACGCTTTGGGCAGTACTTC.

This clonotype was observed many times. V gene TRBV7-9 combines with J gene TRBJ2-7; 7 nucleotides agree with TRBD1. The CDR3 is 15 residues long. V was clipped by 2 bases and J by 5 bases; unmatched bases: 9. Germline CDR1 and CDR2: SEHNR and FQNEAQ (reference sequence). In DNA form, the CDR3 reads TGTGCCAGCAGCTTACAGGGGGACAGAAGCCACGAGCAGTACTTC. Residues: CASSLQGDRSHEQYF.

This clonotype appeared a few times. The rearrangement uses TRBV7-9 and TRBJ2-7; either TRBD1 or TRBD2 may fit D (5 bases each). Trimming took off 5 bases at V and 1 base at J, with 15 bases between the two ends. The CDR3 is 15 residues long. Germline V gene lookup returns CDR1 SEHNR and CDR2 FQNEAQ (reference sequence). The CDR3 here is CASSPHGAASYEQYF. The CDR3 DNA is TGTGCCAGCAGCCCCCACGGGGCGGCATCCTACGAGCAGTACTTC.

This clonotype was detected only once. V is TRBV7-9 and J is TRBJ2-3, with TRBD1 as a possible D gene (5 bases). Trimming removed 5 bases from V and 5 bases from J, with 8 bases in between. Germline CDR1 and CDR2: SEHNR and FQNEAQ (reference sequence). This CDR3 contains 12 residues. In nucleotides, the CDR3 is TGTGCCAGCAGCGTCCAGGGAGATACGCAGTATTTT. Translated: CASSVQGDTQYF.

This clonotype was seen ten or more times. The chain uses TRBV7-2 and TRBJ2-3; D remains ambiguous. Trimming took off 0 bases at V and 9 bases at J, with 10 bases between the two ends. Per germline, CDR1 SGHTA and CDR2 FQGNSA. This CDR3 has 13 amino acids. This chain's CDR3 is CASSLAPIGTQYF. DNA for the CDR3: TGTGCCAGCAGCTTAGCCCCCATCGGGACGCAGTATTTT.

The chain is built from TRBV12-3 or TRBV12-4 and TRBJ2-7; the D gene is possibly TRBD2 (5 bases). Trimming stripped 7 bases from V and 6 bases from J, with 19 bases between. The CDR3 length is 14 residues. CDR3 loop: CASTAGPSIGEQYF. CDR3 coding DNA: TGTGCCAGCACCGCGGGCCCGTCCATAGGCGAGCAGTACTTC.

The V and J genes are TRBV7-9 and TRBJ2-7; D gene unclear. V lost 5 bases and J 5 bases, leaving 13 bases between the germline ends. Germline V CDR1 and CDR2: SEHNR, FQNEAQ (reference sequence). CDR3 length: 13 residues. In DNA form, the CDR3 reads TGTGCCAGCAGCCCCCTAGGGTCCCACGAGCAGTACTTC. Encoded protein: CASSPLGSHEQYF.

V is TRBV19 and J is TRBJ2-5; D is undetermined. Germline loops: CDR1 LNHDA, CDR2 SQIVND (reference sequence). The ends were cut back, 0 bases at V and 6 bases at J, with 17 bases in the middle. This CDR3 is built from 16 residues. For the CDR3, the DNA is TGTGCCAGTAGTATAGATGTCACCGGCGTCAAGAAGACCCAGTACTTC. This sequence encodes CASSIDVTGVKKTQYF.

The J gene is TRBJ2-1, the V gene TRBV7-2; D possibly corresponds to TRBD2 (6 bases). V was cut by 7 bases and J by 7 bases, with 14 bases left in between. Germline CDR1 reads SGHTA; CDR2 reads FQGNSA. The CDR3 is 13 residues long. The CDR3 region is CASTVGTLNEQFF. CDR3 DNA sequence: TGTGCCAGCACCGTGGGGACTCTTAATGAGCAGTTCTTC.

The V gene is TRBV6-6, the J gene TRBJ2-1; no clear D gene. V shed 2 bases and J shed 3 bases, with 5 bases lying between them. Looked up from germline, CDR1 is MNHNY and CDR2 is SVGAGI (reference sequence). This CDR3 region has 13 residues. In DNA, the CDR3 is TGTGCCAGCAGTTACGAGGTCTACAATGAGCAGTTCTTC. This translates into CASSYEVYNEQFF.

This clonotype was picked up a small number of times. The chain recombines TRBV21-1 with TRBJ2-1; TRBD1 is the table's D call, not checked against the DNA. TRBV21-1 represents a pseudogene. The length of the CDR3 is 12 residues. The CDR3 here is CASSNLQEEQFF. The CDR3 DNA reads TGTGCCAGCAGCAATTTACAGGAAGAGCAGTTCTTC.

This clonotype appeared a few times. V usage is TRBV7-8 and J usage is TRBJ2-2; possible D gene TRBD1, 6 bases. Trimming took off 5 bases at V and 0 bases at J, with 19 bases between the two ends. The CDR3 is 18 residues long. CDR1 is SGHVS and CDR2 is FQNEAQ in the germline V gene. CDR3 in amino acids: CASSVYGTPVSNTGELFF. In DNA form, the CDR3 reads TGTGCCAGCAGCGTATACGGGACACCAGTTTCGAACACCGGGGAGCTGTTTTTT.

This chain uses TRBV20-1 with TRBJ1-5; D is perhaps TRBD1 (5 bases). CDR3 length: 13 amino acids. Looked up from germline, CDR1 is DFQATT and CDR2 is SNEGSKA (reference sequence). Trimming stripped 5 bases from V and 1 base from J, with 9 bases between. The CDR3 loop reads CSAPGRSNQPQHF. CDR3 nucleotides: TGCAGTGCTCCGGGGCGGAGCAATCAGCCCCAGCATTTT.

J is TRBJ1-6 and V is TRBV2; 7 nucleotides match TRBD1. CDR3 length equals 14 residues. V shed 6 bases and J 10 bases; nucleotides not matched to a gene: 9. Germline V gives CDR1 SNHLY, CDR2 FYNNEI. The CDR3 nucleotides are TGTGCCAGCAGCGTGGACAGGAGTGGGTCACCCCTCCACTTT. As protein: CASSVDRSGSPLHF.

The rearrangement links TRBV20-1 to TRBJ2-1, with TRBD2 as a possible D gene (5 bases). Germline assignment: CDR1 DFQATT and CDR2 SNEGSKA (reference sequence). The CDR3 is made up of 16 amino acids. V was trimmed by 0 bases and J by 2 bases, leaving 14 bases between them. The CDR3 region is CSARDPSLIAYNEQFF. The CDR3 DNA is TGCAGTGCTAGAGATCCTAGCCTTATCGCCTACAATGAGCAGTTCTTC.

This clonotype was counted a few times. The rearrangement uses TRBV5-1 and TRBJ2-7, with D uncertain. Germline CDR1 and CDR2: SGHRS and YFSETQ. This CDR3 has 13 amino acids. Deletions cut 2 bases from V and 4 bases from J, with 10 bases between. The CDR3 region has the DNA TGCGCCAGCAGCTTTGTCCGCAGTTACGAGCAGTACTTC. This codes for CASSFVRSYEQYF.

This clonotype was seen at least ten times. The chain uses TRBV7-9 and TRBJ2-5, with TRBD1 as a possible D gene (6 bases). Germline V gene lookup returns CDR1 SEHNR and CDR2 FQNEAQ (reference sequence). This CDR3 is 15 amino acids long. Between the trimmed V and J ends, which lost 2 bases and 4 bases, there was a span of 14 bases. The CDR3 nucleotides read TGTGCCAGCAGCTTACAAGCACAGGGTGGAGAGACCCAGTACTTC. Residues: CASSLQAQGGETQYF.

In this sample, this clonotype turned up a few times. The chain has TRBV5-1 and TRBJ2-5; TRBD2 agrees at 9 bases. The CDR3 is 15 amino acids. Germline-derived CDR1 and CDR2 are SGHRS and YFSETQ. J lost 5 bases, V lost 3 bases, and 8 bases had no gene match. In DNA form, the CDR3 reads TGCGCCAGCAGCTATTTAGCGGGAGCGGGGGAGACCCAGTACTTC. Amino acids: CASSYLAGAGETQYF.

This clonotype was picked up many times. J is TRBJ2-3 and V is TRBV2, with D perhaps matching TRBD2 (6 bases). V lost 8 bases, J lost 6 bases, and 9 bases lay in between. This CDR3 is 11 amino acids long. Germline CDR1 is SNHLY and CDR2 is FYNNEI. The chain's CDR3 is CASPAGDTQYF. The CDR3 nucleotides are TGTGCCAGCCCTGCGGGGGATACGCAGTATTTT. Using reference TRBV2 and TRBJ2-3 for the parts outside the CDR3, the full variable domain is EPEVTQTPSHQVTQMGQEVILRCVPISNHLYFYWYRQILGQKVEFLVSFYNNEISEKSEIFDDQFSVERPDGSNFTLKIRSTKLEDSAMYFCASPAGDTQYFGPGTRLTVL.

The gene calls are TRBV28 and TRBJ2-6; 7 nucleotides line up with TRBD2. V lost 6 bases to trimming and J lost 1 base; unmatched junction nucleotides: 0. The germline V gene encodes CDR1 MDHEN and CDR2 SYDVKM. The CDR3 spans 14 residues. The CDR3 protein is CASRRESGANVLTF. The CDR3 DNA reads TGTGCCAGCAGGCGGGAGTCTGGGGCCAACGTCCTGACTTTC. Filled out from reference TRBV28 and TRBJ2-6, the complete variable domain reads DVKVTQSSRYLVKRTGEKVFLECVQDMDHENMFWYRQDPGLGLRLIYFSYDVKMKEKGDIPEGYSVSREKKERFSLILESASTNQTSMYLCASRRESGANVLTFGAGSRLTVL.

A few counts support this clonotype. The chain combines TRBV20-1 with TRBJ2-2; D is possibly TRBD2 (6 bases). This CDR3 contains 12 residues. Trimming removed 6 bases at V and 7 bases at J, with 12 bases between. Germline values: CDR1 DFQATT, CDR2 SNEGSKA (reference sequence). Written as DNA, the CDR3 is TGCAGTGCCGTGGGAGGTCACGGGGAGCTGTTTTTT. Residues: CSAVGGHGELFF.

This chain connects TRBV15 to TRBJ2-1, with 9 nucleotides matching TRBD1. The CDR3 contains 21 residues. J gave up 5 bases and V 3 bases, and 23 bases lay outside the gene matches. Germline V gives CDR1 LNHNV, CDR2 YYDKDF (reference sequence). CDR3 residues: CATSSLNPGQGTRAQDNEQFF. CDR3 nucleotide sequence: TGTGCCACCAGCAGTTTAAATCCGGGACAGGGAACGCGGGCGCAGGACAATGAGCAGTTCTTC. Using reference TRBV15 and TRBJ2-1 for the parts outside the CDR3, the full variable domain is DAMVIQNPRYQVTQFGKPVTLSCSQTLNHNVMYWYQQKSSQAPKLLFHYYDKDFNNEADTPDNFQSRRPNTSFCFLDIRSPGLGDTAMYLCATSSLNPGQGTRAQDNEQFFGPGTRLTVL.

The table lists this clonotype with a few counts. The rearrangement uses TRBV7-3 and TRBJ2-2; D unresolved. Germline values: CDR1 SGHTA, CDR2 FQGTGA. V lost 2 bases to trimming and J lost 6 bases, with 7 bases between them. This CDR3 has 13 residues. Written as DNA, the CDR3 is TGTGCCAGCAGCTTAGGGCCTTCCGGGGAGCTGTTTTTT. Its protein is CASSLGPSGELFF.

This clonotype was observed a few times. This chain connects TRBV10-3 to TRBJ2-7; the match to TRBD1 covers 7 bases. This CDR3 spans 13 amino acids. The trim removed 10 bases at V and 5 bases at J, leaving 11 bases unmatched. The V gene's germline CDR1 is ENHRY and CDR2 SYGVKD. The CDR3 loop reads CATTGVHGNEQYF. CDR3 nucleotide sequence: TGTGCCACCACAGGGGTCCATGGAAACGAGCAGTACTTC.

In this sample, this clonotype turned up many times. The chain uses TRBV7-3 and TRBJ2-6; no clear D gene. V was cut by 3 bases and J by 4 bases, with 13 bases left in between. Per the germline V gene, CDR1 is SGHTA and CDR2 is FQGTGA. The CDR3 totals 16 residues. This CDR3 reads CASSFYKFTGANVLTF. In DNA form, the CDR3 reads TGTGCCAGCAGCTTTTATAAATTTACCGGGGCCAACGTCCTGACTTTC.

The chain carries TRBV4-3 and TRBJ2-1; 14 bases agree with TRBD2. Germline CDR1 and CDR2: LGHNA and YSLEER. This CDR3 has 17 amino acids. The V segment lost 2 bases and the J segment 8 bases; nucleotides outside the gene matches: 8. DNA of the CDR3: TGCGCCAGCAGCCAACAAGGGACTAGCGGGAGATTCGATGAGCAGTTCTTC. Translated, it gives CASSQQGTSGRFDEQFF.

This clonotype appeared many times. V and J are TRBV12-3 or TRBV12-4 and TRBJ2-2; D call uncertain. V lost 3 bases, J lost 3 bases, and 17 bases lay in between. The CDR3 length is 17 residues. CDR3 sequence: CASSFFVVAAHTGELFF. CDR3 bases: TGTGCCAGCAGTTTTTTCGTGGTAGCAGCGCACACCGGGGAGCTGTTTTTT.

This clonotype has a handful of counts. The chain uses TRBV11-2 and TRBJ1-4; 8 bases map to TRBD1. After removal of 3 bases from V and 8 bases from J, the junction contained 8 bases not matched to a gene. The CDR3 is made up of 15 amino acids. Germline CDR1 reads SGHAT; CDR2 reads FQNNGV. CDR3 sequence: CASSLTGQVGEKLFF. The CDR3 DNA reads TGTGCCAGCAGCTTGACGGGACAGGTGGGGGAAAAACTGTTTTTT.